This entry describes one T cell receptor (beta chain). This record belongs to a study of blood T cell repertoires in COVID-19. Study overall: Samples came from the United States, Italy and Spain, spanning acute and convalescent COVID-19.

In the study's own analysis: Amplified reference gene primers provided the basis for estimating nucleated cell counts. The assay was immunoSEQ multiplex PCR, and TCRdb's table has in-frame clones only and misses some. V, J and clone size were drawn from that table, and D and trimming were deduced from the DNA. The sample contains around 65,000 clones, about 86% of which appear only once. The J segment lost 4 bases and the V segment lost 2 bases, leaving 10 bases of the junction unmatched. The germline CDR1 and CDR2 sequences are MDHEN and SYDVKM. The CDR3 has 16 residues. The sequence derives from a human donor in a cohort sampled during active COVID-19. The V and J genes are TRBV28 and TRBJ2-5; 7 nucleotides agree with TRBD1. Input material: peripheral blood. CDR3 nucleotides: TGTGCCAGCAGTTTACTTTGGGCGAGACAGGGAGAGACCCAGTACTTC. This codes for CASSLLWARQGETQYF.